Below, 5 T cell receptor beta chains from the same sample are listed, as sequenced in a study of blood T cell repertoires in COVID-19. Sequencing was performed with immunoSEQ multiplex PCR; in TCRdb, only in-frame clones are kept and a portion is missing. The sample has 70,000 to 75,000 clones; 88% are singletons. Sequencing used peripheral blood. The receptors shown here come from a human donor in a cohort sampled during active COVID-19.

The chain links TRBV12-3 or TRBV12-4 to TRBJ2-3; 7 bases line up with TRBD2. The V gene end was trimmed by 5 bases and the J gene end by 12 bases; junction bases not matched to a gene: 8. This CDR3 region has 12 residues. The CDR3 coding sequence is TGTGCCAGCAGTCCCCCCGGCGGGAGTCAGTATTTT. Translated, it gives CASSPPGGSQYF.

In this sample, this clone turned up once. This sequence joins TRBV11-2 and TRBJ2-1; D unresolved. Germline loops: CDR1 SGHAT, CDR2 FQNNGV. With 8 bases removed from V and 6 bases from J, the gap between germline ends came to 11 bases. The CDR3 has 12 residues. CDR3 protein: CASGYLVNEQFF. In DNA, the CDR3 is TGTGCCAGCGGATATCTAGTCAATGAGCAGTTCTTC.

The chain combines TRBV12-3 or TRBV12-4 with TRBJ2-7, with TRBD1 as a possible D gene (5 bases). This CDR3 comprises 13 residues. The V gene lost 2 bases and the J gene lost 7 bases, with 12 bases spanning the gap. The CDR3 loop reads CASSLSSSGEQYF. DNA of the CDR3: TGTGCCAGCAGTTTATCCTCCTCAGGGGAGCAGTACTTC.

The chain recombines TRBV3-1 (or the pseudogene TRBV3-2) with TRBJ1-2; TRBD1 matches 7 bases. This CDR3 is 16 amino acids long. CDR1 and CDR2 from the germline V gene are LGHDT and YNNKEL (reference sequence). With V trimmed by 0 bases and J by 8 bases, 12 bases remained unmatched. The CDR3 loop reads CASSQDQMVRGSGYTF. For the CDR3, the DNA is TGTGCCAGCAGCCAAGATCAAATGGTCAGGGGGTCGGGCTACACCTTC.

The chain has TRBV19 and TRBJ1-2; 9 nucleotides agree with TRBD1. The germline CDR1 and CDR2 sequences are LNHDA and SQIVND (reference sequence). After removal of 3 bases from V and 7 bases from J, the junction contained 6 bases not matched to a gene. The CDR3 consists of 14 residues. The CDR3 DNA follows: TGTGCCAGTAGTATTGGGGGACAGGGAACTGGCTACACCTTC. It is translated as CASSIGGQGTGYTF.